The 25 T cell receptor beta chains below come from one sample, sequenced in a study of blood T cell repertoires in COVID-19 (dated by TCRdb to 2019 to 2021). Libraries came from the immunoSEQ multiplex PCR assay. TCRdb took over this immuneACCESS table, retaining in-frame rearrangements with V and J assigned. Such tables are incomplete; in checked studies, under half of the missing clones stem from an unresolved V gene, and the remainder is unexplained. The sample data list 200,000 or so clones, and roughly 84% of these were observed just once. Around 5.5% of the sample belongs to the ten largest clones. Material: peripheral blood. The receptors were gathered from a woman between 55 and 75 years old who had recovered from COVID-19.

V and J are TRBV6-6 and TRBJ2-7, with TRBD1 identical over 8 bases. The junction had 8 bases not matched to a gene; V was cut back by 7 bases and J by 3 bases. CDR1 is MNHNY and CDR2 is SVGAGI in the germline V gene (reference sequence). CDR3 length equals 14 residues. Written as DNA, the CDR3 is TGTGCCAGCAATCTTAGGACAGGGAACTACGAGCAGTACTTC. This sequence encodes CASNLRTGNYEQYF.

This clone has more than one count but fewer than ten. The gene calls are TRBV4-1 and TRBJ1-2; perhaps TRBD1 as D (5 bases). The CDR3 loop spans 17 amino acids. Germline V gene sequence: CDR1 MGHRA, CDR2 YSYEKL. Trimming cost V 5 bases and J 1 base, with 20 bases left between them. CDR3 loop: CASSEYLFRRGNYGYTF. The CDR3 region has the DNA TGCGCCAGCAGCGAATACCTTTTCAGGAGGGGTAACTATGGCTACACCTTC.

The chain joins TRBV7-3 to TRBJ2-1, with 7 nucleotides matching TRBD2. V dropped 5 bases and J dropped 5; count of bases not matched to a gene: 12. The CDR3 runs 16 residues. Germline V gives CDR1 SGHTA, CDR2 FQGTGA. For the CDR3, the DNA is TGTGCCAGCAGCCCCCACGCCACTAGCGCCAACAATGAGCAGTTCTTC. Translated, it gives CASSPHATSANNEQFF.

This clone is a singleton in its sample. The CDR3 reads CASSVGSSYNEQFF. CDR3 DNA sequence: TGTGCCAGCAGCGTCGGTAGCTCCTACAATGAGCAGTTCTTC. This chain connects TRBV9 to TRBJ2-1; unclear D gene. From germline, CDR1 is SGDLS and CDR2 YYNGEE. CDR3 length equals 14 residues. The V and J ends lost 2 bases and 0 bases respectively, with 6 bases between them.

The chain links TRBV24-1 to TRBJ1-2; weak D call: TRBD1 (5 bases). This CDR3 has 14 amino acids. Trimming removed 3 bases at V and 4 bases at J, with 11 bases between. CDR1 KGHDR and CDR2 SFDVKD come from the germline V gene. CDR3 DNA: TGTGCCACCAGTGATCCAAGGGGAGGCTATGGCTACACCTTC. Translating it yields CATSDPRGGYGYTF.

The count of this clone is one. CDR3 region: CAISENRNTGELFF. The DNA for the CDR3 is TGTGCCATCAGTGAGAACAGAAACACCGGGGAGCTGTTTTTT. The genes are TRBV10-3 and TRBJ2-2; D is undetermined. Trimming removed 2 bases from V and 2 bases from J, with 6 bases in between. The germline V gene has CDR1 ENHRY and CDR2 SYGVKD. The CDR3 runs to 14 residues.

CDR3 sequence: CASSSDGHSTDTQYF. CDR3 nucleotide sequence: TGTGCCAGCAGCTCGGACGGACATAGCACAGATACGCAGTATTTT. This chain joins TRBV7-2 and TRBJ2-3; D is possibly TRBD1 (5 bases). The CDR3 length is 15 residues. V lost 4 bases and J lost 0, with 11 bases in between. Germline V gives CDR1 SGHTA, CDR2 FQGNSA. Filled out from reference TRBV7-2 and TRBJ2-3, the complete variable domain reads GAGVSQSPSNKVTEKGKDVELRCDPISGHTALYWYRQSLGQGLEFLIYFQGNSAPDKSGLPSDRFSAERTGGSVSTLTIQRTQQEDSAVYLCASSSDGHSTDTQYFGPGTRLTVL.

This chain joins TRBV29-1 and TRBJ1-2, with a tentative D call TRBD1 (5 bases). The length of the CDR3 is 11 residues. Germline lookup yields CDR1 SQVTM and CDR2 ANQGSEA. V gave up 6 bases and J gave up 2 bases, with 7 bases separating them. The CDR3 nucleotides are TGCAGCGTAACAGGCAACTATGGCTACACCTTC. Translating it yields CSVTGNYGYTF.

The rearrangement joins TRBV2 to TRBJ1-4; no clear D. The germline CDR1 and CDR2 sequences are SNHLY and FYNNEI. V lost 4 bases, J lost 4 bases, and 10 bases lay in between. The CDR3 consists of 14 residues. CDR3 sequence (DNA): TGTGCCAGCAGTGTCGGAGACTTTAATGAAAAACTGTTTTTT. It yields the protein CASSVGDFNEKLFF.

This clone was detected a few times. CDR3 sequence reads: CASSSNRDRSSGYTF. The CDR3 coding sequence is TGTGCCAGCAGCTCAAACCGGGACAGGTCGTCCGGCTACACCTTC. This chain joins TRBV7-9 and TRBJ1-2, with TRBD1 matching 8 bases. CDR3 length equals 15 residues. Trimming removed 4 bases from V and 8 bases from J; junction bases left unmatched: 12. Germline V gene lookup returns CDR1 SEHNR and CDR2 FQNEAQ (reference sequence).

J is TRBJ1-2 and V is TRBV6-6; 7 positions match TRBD1. Germline CDR1 and CDR2: MNHNY and SVGAGI (reference sequence). V was pared by 8 bases and J by 2 bases, with 11 bases of the junction left unmatched. The length of the CDR3 is 15 residues. CDR3 region: CASDRALGLNYGYTF. The CDR3 nucleotides are TGTGCCAGCGACAGGGCATTAGGATTGAACTATGGCTACACCTTC.

The rearrangement joins TRBV4-1 to TRBJ2-3, with 7 bases identical to TRBD1. The germline V gene has CDR1 MGHRA and CDR2 YSYEKL. The CDR3 is 14 residues long. The V and J ends lost 2 bases and 4 bases, in that order; junction bases with no gene match: 3. The CDR3 bases are TGCGCCAGCAGCCAAAATACAGGGGCAGATACGCAGTATTTT. As protein: CASSQNTGADTQYF.

V gene TRBV19 combines with J gene TRBJ2-7, with D tentatively TRBD2 (5 bases). Germline CDR1 reads LNHDA; CDR2 reads SQIVND (reference sequence). This CDR3 has 15 residues. V lost 1 base to trimming and J lost 0 bases, with 10 bases between them. The CDR3 DNA reads TGTGCCAGTAGTATAGGAGGGTCTTCCTCCTACGAGCAGTACTTC. This gives the protein CASSIGGSSSYEQYF.

The rearrangement links TRBV13 to TRBJ2-4; 7 bases agree with TRBD2. CDR1 and CDR2 (germline): PRHDT, FYEKMQ (reference sequence). This CDR3 has 14 residues. Losses at the gene ends were 4 bases for V and 4 bases for J; bases not matched to a gene: 4. In DNA form, the CDR3 reads TGTGCCAGCAGCTCCGCAGCGGGGAAAAACATTCAGTACTTC. This encodes CASSSAAGKNIQYF.

The V call is TRBV18, the J call TRBJ1-4, with 9 bases aligning to TRBD1. V lost 1 base, J lost 7 bases, and 7 bases stayed unmatched. The CDR3 is made up of 16 amino acids. Germline lookup yields CDR1 KGHSH and CDR2 LQKENI. CDR3 DNA sequence: TGTGCCAGCTCACCACTGAGAGGGACAGGGCGTGAAAAACTGTTTTTT. It is translated as CASSPLRGTGREKLFF.

This chain joins TRBV11-2 and TRBJ2-1; TRBD1 matches 9 bases. The CDR3 loop spans 17 amino acids. J was trimmed by 5 bases and V by 3 bases; bases with no gene match: 11. Germline CDR1 is SGHAT and CDR2 is FQNNGV. This chain's CDR3 is CASSFIRDRVFNNEQFF. DNA of the CDR3: TGTGCCAGCAGCTTCATTAGGGACAGGGTGTTCAACAATGAGCAGTTCTTC.

The sample holds many counts of this clone. The rearrangement links TRBV2 to TRBJ1-2; D is ambiguous. Trimming took 4 bases from V and 2 from J, leaving 11 bases between them. This CDR3 has 14 residues. CDR1 and CDR2 (germline): SNHLY, FYNNEI. The DNA for the CDR3 is TGTGCCAGCAGTGGCGACACGGGGAACTATGGCTACACCTTC. Protein product: CASSGDTGNYGYTF.

The chain couples TRBV15 to TRBJ1-6, with D perhaps TRBD1 (5 bases). V gave up 0 bases and J gave up 13 bases, with 16 bases separating them. This CDR3 is built from 15 residues. Germline values: CDR1 LNHNV, CDR2 YYDKDF (reference sequence). In DNA form, the CDR3 reads TGTGCCACCAGCAGAGATATTCGGAGGGGCGGGCCCCTCCACTTT. Translation gives CATSRDIRRGGPLHF.

The V call is TRBV11-3, the J call TRBJ2-1, with TRBD1 as a possible D gene (6 bases). The CDR3 is 15 residues long. In germline, CDR1 is SGHNT, CDR2 YENEEA. The V end was cut by 2 bases, the J end by 8 bases, with 16 bases between. CDR3 protein: CASSLSGAALDEQFF. The CDR3 DNA sequence: TGTGCCAGCAGCTTATCAGGGGCGGCGTTGGATGAGCAGTTCTTC.

This rearrangement joins TRBV7-9 to TRBJ1-2; no reliable D call. V dropped 3 bases and J dropped 4 bases, with 12 bases sitting between them. The CDR3 spans 14 residues. Germline CDR1 reads SEHNR; CDR2 reads FQNEAQ (reference sequence). The CDR3, as DNA: TGTGCCAGCAGCTTGAGTACCGCGATCTATGGCTACACCTTC. Protein sequence: CASSLSTAIYGYTF.

The chain links TRBV2 to TRBJ2-7; TRBD1 matches 10 bases. V lost 8 bases to trimming and J lost 5 bases; unmatched junction nucleotides: 6. The length of the CDR3 is 13 residues. CDR1 SNHLY and CDR2 FYNNEI come from the germline V gene. The CDR3 reads CASQNGQGDEQYF. CDR3 DNA sequence: TGTGCCAGCCAAAACGGACAGGGGGACGAGCAGTACTTC. Full variable domain (outside the CDR3, taken from reference TRBV2 and TRBJ2-7): EPEVTQTPSHQVTQMGQEVILRCVPISNHLYFYWYRQILGQKVEFLVSFYNNEISEKSEIFDDQFSVERPDGSNFTLKIRSTKLEDSAMYFCASQNGQGDEQYFGPGTRLTVT.

CDR3 protein: CASSYRDSNYGYTF. Here the CDR3 DNA reads TGTGCCAGCAGCTACCGGGACTCGAACTATGGCTACACCTTC. The V gene is TRBV5-5, the J gene TRBJ1-2; maybe TRBD1 (5 bases). The CDR3 has 14 amino acids. Germline V lookup: CDR1 SGHKS, CDR2 YYEKEE (reference sequence). V was pared by 3 bases and J by 2 bases, with 11 bases between. Complete variable domain (other parts from reference TRBV5-5 and TRBJ1-2): DAGVTQSPTHLIKTRGQQVTLRCSPISGHKSVSWYQQVLGQGPQFIFQYYEKEERGRGNFPDRFSARQFPNYSSELNVNALLLGDSALYLCASSYRDSNYGYTFGSGTRLTVV.

This rearrangement joins TRBV2 to TRBJ2-7; D unclear. Looked up from germline, CDR1 is SNHLY and CDR2 is FYNNEI. CDR3 length equals 11 residues. The V gene lost 10 bases and the J gene lost 7 bases, with 14 bases spanning the gap. CDR3 protein: CATSLAQEQYF. The DNA for the CDR3 is TGTGCCACCTCCTTAGCCCAGGAGCAGTACTTC.

The rearrangement links TRBV7-2 to TRBJ1-1; D gene unclear. V gave up 1 base and J gave up 3 bases, with 6 bases separating them. Germline lookup yields CDR1 SGHTA and CDR2 FQGNSA. The CDR3 has 13 residues. CDR3 nucleotide sequence: TGTGCCAGCAGCTTAGTCTCCTACACTGAAGCTTTCTTT. Translating gives CASSLVSYTEAFF.

This clone was counted once. CDR3 sequence (DNA): TGTGCCAGCAGTTTTACAGGCGCGCGAGGCTACACCTTC. Its translation is CASSFTGARGYTF. The chain carries TRBV12-3 or TRBV12-4 and TRBJ1-2, with D possibly TRBD1 on 5 matching bases. This CDR3 is 13 amino acids long. V gave up 3 bases and J gave up 8 bases, with 13 bases separating them.